This T cell receptor (beta chain) was identified during a study of blood T cell repertoires in COVID-19. Across the study: Nucleic acid was either cDNA or gDNA, and it came from T cells, B-cell-depleted T cells, or PBMCs.

This CDR3 is built from 14 residues. The V and J ends lost 5 bases and 2 bases, in that order; junction bases with no gene match: 5. The germline CDR1 and CDR2 sequences are LNHDA and SQIVND (reference sequence). Recruits, aged roughly 18 to 89 years, lived in 24 US areas. The study assigned cohorts using participant-reported clinical history. Profiled with immunoSEQ multiplex PCR; TCRdb holds only in-frame clones, not every one. The sample shows roughly 200,000 clones, roughly nine tenths of them seen only once. This clonotype was sampled from a woman in her thirties or forties with acute COVID-19. This sequence joins TRBV19 and TRBJ1-2; 7 bases are shared with TRBD1. Sample: PBMCs or T cells enriched from blood (not recorded which). CDR3 sequence: CASSFQGVNYGYTF. CDR3 sequence (DNA): TGTGCCAGTAGTTTCCAGGGGGTGAACTATGGCTACACCTTC.